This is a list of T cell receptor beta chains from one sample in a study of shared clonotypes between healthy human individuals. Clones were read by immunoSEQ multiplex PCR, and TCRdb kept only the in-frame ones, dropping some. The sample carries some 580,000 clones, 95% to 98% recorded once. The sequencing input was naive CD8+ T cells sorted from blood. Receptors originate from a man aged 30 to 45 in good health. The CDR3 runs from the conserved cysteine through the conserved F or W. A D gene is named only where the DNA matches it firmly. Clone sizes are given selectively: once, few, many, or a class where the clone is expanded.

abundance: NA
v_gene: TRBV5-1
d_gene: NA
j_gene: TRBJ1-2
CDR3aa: CASSLSFGRKPMEGYTF
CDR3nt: TGCGCCAGCAGCTTGTCCTTCGGACGGAAACCCATGGAGGGCTACACCTTC

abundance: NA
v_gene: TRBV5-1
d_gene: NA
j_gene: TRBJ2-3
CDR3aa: CASTSENSLTDTQYF
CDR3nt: TGCGCCAGCACGAGCGAAAACTCGTTGACAGATACGCAGTATTTT

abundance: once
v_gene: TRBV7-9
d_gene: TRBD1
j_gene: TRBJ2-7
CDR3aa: CASSSPDRVYEQYF
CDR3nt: TGTGCCAGCAGCTCCCCGGACAGGGTCTACGAGCAGTACTTC

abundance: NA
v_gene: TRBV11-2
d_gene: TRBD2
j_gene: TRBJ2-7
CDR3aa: CASAFSGSSYEQYF
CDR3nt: TGTGCCAGCGCCTTTAGCGGGAGCTCCTACGAGCAGTACTTC

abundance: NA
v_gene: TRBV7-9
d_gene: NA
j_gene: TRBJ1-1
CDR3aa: CASSLIPTEAFF
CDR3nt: TGTGCCAGCAGCTTGATCCCCACTGAAGCTTTCTTT

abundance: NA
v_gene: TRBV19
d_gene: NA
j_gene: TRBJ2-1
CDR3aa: CASSISTYSYNEQFF
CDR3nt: TGTGCCAGTAGTATTAGTACCTACTCCTACAATGAGCAGTTCTTC

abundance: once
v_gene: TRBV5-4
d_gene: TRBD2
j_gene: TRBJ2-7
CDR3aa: CASSSWEAGGRGEQYF
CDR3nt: TGTGCCAGCAGCTCCTGGGAAGCGGGAGGGCGGGGCGAGCAGTACTTC

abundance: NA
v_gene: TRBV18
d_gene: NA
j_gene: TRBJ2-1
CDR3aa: CASSPEAYNEQFF
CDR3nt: TGTGCCAGCTCACCGGAGGCCTACAATGAGCAGTTCTTC

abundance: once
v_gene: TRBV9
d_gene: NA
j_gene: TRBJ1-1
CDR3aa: CASSANGGTEAFF
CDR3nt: TGTGCCAGCAGCGCGAACGGGGGCACTGAAGCTTTCTTT

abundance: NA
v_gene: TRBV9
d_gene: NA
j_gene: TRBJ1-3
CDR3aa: CASSPFGNTIYF
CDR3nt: TGTGCCAGCAGCCCGTTCGGGAACACCATATATTTT

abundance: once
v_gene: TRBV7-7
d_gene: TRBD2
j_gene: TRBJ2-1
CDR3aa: CASSLALAGGSNEQFF
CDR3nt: TGTGCTAGCAGCTTAGCCCTAGCGGGAGGTAGCAATGAGCAGTTCTTC

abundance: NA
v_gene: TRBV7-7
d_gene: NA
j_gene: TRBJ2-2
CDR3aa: CASSSRGDNTGELFF
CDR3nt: TGTGCCAGCAGCTCCCGCGGGGACAACACCGGGGAGCTGTTTTTT

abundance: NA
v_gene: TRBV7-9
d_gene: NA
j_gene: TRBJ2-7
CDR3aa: CASSYGGSGDYEQYF
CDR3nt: TGTGCCAGCAGCTACGGTGGGAGCGGAGACTACGAGCAGTACTTC

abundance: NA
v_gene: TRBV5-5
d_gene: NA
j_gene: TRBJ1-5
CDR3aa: CASSLGGEPGPQHF
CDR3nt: TGTGCCAGCAGCTTGGGTGGGGAGCCGGGGCCCCAGCATTTT

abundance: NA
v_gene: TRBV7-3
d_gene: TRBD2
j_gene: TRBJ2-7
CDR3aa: CASSLTAGTSGSLIYEQYF
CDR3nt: TGTGCCAGCAGCTTAACGGCCGGGACTAGCGGGAGCTTGATCTACGAGCAGTACTTC

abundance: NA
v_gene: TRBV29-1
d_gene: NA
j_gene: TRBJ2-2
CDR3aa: CSAPVSNTGELFF
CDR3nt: TGCAGCGCCCCTGTCTCCAACACCGGGGAGCTGTTTTTT

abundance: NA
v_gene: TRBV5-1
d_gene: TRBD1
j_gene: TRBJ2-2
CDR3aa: CASSQPLDRGDTGELFF
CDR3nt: TGCGCCAGCAGCCAGCCCCTCGACAGGGGGGACACCGGGGAGCTGTTTTTT

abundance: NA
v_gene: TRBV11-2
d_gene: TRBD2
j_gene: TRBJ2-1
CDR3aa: CASSAEGLAGFWNEQFF
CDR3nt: TGTGCCAGCAGCGCTGAGGGACTAGCGGGATTTTGGAATGAGCAGTTCTTC

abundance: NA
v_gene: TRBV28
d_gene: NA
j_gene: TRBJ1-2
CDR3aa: CASSFKGFNGYTF
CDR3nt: TGTGCCAGCAGTTTCAAGGGATTCAATGGCTACACCTTC

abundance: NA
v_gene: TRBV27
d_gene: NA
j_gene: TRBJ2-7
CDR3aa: CASSSGGLYEQYF
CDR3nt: TGTGCCAGCAGTTCAGGGGGGTTGTACGAGCAGTACTTC

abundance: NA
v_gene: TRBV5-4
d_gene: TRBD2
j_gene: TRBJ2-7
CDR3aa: CASSLGLENIYEQYF
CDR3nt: TGTGCCAGCAGCCTCGGACTAGAGAATATCTACGAGCAGTACTTC

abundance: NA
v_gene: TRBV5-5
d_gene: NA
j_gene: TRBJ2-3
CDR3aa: CASKRGDSSTDTQYF
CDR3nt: TGTGCCAGCAAAAGGGGGGACAGTTCCACAGATACGCAGTATTTT

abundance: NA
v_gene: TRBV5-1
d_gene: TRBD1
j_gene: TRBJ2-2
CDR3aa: CASSPDRTELFF
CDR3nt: TGCGCCAGCAGCCCGGACAGGACGGAGCTGTTTTTT

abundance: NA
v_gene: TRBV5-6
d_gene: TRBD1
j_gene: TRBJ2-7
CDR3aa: CASSSDEWDRGSNEQYF
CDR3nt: TGTGCCAGCAGCTCCGACGAATGGGACAGGGGGAGTAACGAGCAGTACTTC

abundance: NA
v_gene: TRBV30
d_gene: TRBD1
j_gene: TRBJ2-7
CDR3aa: CAWSAGTGVDEQYF
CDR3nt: TGTGCCTGGAGCGCCGGGACAGGGGTCGACGAGCAGTACTTC

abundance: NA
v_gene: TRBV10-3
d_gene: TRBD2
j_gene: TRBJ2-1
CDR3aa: CATAATLAGAEQFF
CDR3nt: TGTGCCACCGCCGCAACCTTAGCGGGCGCCGAGCAGTTCTTC

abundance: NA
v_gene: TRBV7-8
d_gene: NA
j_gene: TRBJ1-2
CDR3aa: CASSLGQQINYGYTF
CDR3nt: TGTGCCAGCAGCTTAGGACAGCAAATTAACTATGGCTACACCTTC

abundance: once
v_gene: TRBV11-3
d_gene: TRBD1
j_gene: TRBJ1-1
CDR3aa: CASSARAGTDLNTEAFF
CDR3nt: TGTGCCAGCAGTGCTAGGGCCGGGACAGACTTGAACACTGAAGCTTTCTTT

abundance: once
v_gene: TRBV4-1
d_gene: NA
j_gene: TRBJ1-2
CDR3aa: CASSQESGGPHYGYTF
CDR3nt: TGCGCCAGCAGCCAAGAATCCGGAGGGCCCCACTATGGCTACACCTTC

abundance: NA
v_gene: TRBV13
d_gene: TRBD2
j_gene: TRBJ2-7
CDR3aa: CASSLRLATYEQYF
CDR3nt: TGTGCCAGCAGCCTCCGACTAGCTACGTACGAGCAGTACTTC

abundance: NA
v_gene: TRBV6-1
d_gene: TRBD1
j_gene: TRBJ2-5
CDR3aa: CASSEVIAGGDSETQYF
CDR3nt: TGTGCCAGCAGTGAAGTTATAGCAGGGGGAGATTCGGAGACCCAGTACTTC

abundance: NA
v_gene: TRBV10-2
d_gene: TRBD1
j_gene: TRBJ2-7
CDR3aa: CASSGRQGQTYEQYF
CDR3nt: TGCGCCAGCAGTGGCCGACAGGGGCAAACCTACGAGCAGTACTTC

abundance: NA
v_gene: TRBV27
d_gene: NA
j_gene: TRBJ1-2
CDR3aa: CASSLSGGRGYTF
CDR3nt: TGTGCCAGCAGTTTATCCGGGGGCAGAGGCTACACCTTC

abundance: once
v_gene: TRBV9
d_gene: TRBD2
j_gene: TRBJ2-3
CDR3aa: CASSVVISGSSTDTQYF
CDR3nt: TGTGCCAGCAGCGTAGTAATTAGCGGGAGTTCCACAGATACGCAGTATTTT

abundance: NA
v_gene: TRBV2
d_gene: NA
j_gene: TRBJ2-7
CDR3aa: CASSVEYEQYF
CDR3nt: TGTGCCAGCAGTGTGGAGTACGAGCAGTACTTC

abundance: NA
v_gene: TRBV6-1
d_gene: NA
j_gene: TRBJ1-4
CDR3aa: CASTSSFNEKLFF
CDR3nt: TGTGCCAGCACGTCCAGCTTTAATGAAAAACTGTTTTTT

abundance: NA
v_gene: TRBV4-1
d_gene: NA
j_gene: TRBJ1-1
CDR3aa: CASSHLEGGTEAFF
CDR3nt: TGCGCCAGCAGCCATTTAGAAGGGGGCACTGAAGCTTTCTTT

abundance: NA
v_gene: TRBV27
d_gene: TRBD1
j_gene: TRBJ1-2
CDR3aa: CASSTQGDYYGYTF
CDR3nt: TGTGCCAGCAGTACACAGGGGGATTACTATGGCTACACCTTC

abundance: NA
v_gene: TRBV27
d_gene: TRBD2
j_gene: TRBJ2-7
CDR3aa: CASSGKREGLEQYF
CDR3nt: TGTGCCAGCAGCGGAAAGCGGGAGGGGTTGGAGCAGTACTTC

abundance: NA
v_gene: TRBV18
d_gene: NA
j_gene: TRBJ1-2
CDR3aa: CASSPRAQGHSTRYTF
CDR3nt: TGTGCCAGCTCACCAAGGGCCCAGGGGCACTCTACCCGGTACACCTTC

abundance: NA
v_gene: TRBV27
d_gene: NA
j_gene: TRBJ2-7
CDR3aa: CASSLGYSYEQYF
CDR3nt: TGTGCCAGCAGTTTGGGCTATTCCTACGAGCAGTACTTC

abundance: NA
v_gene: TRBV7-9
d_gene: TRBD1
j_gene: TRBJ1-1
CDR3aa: CASSRQGAENTEAFF
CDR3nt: TGTGCCAGCAGCCGACAGGGGGCAGAGAACACTGAAGCTTTCTTT

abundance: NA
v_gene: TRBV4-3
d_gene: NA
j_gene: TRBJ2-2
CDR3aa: CASSQDDTDTGELFF
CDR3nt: TGCGCCAGCAGCCAAGATGACACCGACACCGGGGAGCTGTTTTTT

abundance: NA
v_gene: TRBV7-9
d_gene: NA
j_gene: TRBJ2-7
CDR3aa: CASSPGGYEQYF
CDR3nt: TGTGCCAGCAGCCCAGGCGGCTACGAGCAGTACTTC

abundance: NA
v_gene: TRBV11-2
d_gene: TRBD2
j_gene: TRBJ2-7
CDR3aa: CASSLRSGGVGFEQYF
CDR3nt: TGTGCCAGCAGCTTAAGGAGCGGGGGTGTGGGGTTCGAGCAGTACTTC